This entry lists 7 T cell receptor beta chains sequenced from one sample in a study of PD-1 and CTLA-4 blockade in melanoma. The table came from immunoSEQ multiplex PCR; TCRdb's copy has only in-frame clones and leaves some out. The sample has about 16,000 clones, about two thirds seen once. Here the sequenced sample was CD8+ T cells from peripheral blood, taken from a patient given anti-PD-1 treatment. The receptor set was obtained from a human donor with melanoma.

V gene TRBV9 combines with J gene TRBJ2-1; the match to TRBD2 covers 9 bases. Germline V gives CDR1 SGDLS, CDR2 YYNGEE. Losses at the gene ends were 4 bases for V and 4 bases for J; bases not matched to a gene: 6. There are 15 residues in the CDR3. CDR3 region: CASSSLTSGYNEQFF. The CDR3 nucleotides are TGTGCCAGCAGCTCCCTGACTAGCGGTTACAATGAGCAGTTCTTC.

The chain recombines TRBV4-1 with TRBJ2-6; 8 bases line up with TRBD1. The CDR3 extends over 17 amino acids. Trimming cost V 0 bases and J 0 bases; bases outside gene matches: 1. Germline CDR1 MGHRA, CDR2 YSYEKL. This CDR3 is CASSQDGQGSGANVLTF. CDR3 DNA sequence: TGCGCCAGCAGCCAAGATGGACAGGGCTCTGGGGCCAACGTCCTGACTTTC.

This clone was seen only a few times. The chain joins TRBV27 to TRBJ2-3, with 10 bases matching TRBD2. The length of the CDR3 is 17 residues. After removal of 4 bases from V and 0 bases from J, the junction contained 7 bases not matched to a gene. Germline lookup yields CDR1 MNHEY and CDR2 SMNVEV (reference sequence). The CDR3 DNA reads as TGTGCCAGCAGTTGGCTAGCGGGAGATGGTAGCACAGATACGCAGTATTTT. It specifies CASSWLAGDGSTDTQYF.

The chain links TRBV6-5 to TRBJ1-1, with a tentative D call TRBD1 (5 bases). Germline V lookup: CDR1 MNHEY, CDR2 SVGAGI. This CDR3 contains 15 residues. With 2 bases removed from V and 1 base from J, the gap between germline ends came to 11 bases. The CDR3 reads CASSYGPGGNTEAFF. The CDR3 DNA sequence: TGTGCCAGCAGTTACGGCCCCGGGGGGAACACTGAAGCTTTCTTT.

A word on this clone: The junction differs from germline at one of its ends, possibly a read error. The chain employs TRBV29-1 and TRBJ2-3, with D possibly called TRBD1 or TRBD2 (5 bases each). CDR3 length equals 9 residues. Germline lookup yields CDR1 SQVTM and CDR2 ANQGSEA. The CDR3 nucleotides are TGCAGCGTCGTGCCGGGACCGCATTTT. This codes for CSVVPGPHF.

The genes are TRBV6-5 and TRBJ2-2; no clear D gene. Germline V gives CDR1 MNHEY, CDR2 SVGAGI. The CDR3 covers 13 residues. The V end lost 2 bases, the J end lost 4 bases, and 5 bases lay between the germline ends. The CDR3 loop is CASSYGSTGELFF. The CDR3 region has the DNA TGTGCCAGCAGTTACGGGTCCACCGGGGAGCTGTTTTTT.

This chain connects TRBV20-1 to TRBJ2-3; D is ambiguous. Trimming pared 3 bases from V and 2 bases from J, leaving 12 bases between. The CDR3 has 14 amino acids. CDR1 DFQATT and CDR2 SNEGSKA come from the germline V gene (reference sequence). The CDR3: CSASQDAFTDTQYF. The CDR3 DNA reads TGCAGTGCTAGTCAAGACGCCTTCACAGATACGCAGTATTTT.